The 19 T cell receptor beta chains reported below all come from one sample, sequenced in a study of blood T cell repertoires in COVID-19. Some clones are missing from TCRdb's copy, which holds only in-frame ones; the method was immunoSEQ multiplex PCR. The sample contains fewer than 450,000 clones, about 93% of which appear only once. Input material: peripheral blood. The source is a woman younger than 35 who had recovered from COVID-19.

V gene TRBV4-3 combines with J gene TRBJ2-1, with D uncertain. Germline CDR1 and CDR2: LGHNA and YSLEER. The CDR3 runs to 16 residues. V was pared by 0 bases and J by 9 bases, with 18 bases between. This chain's CDR3 is CASSQDPGSYYREQFF. CDR3 sequence (DNA): TGCGCCAGCAGCCAAGATCCCGGATCCTACTATCGTGAGCAGTTCTTC.

The rearrangement joins TRBV7-8 to TRBJ2-2; D perhaps matches TRBD2 (6 bases). From germline, CDR1 is SGHVS and CDR2 FQNEAQ. Trimming removed 5 bases at V and 4 bases at J, with 17 bases between. This CDR3 spans 16 amino acids. CDR3 loop: CASSPTGERATGELFF. The CDR3 DNA sequence: TGTGCCAGCAGCCCCACGGGGGAGCGTGCCACCGGGGAGCTGTTTTTT.

This chain links TRBV7-2 with TRBJ2-1; a possible D gene is TRBD2 (6 bases). This CDR3 is 16 amino acids long. Between the trimmed V and J ends, which lost 4 bases and 1 base, there was a span of 14 bases. From germline, CDR1 is SGHTA and CDR2 FQGNSA. For the CDR3, the DNA is TGTGCCAGCAGCTCGCGGGGACTCTCTTCCTACAATGAGCAGTTCTTC. Amino acid sequence: CASSSRGLSSYNEQFF.

This chain connects TRBV12-2 to TRBJ2-6; the D segment call TRBD1 is taken from the table without a DNA check. TRBV12-2 is labeled a pseudogene. The CDR3 runs to 17 residues. The CDR3 region is CASRSCPTGCGANVLTF. CDR3 nucleotide sequence: TGTGCAAGTCGCTCTTGCCCGACAGGGTGTGGGGCCAACGTCCTGACTTTC.

The rearrangement uses TRBV7-9 and TRBJ1-2, with D unresolved. The V gene lost 5 bases and the J gene lost 2 bases, with 12 bases spanning the gap. The germline V gene encodes CDR1 SEHNR and CDR2 FQNEAQ (reference sequence). The CDR3 has 14 amino acids. CDR3 sequence reads: CASSPSGVNYGYTF. CDR3 nucleotide sequence: TGTGCCAGCAGCCCCAGCGGGGTAAACTATGGCTACACCTTC. The full variable domain, rest sourced from reference TRBV7-9 and TRBJ1-2, is DTGVSQNPRHKITKRGQNVTFRCDPISEHNRLYWYRQTLGQGPEFLTYFQNEAQLEKSRLLSDRFSAERPKGSFSTLEIQRTEQGDSAMYLCASSPSGVNYGYTFGSGTRLTVV.

The chain carries TRBV3-1 (or the pseudogene TRBV3-2) and TRBJ2-5, with no clear D. The germline CDR1 and CDR2 sequences are LGHDT and YNNKEL (reference sequence). The CDR3 totals 14 residues. Trimming shortened V by 4 bases and J by 4 bases, and 13 bases separated the two germline ends. CDR3 amino acids: CASSPTRSGETQYF. CDR3 nucleotide sequence: TGTGCCAGCAGCCCAACGCGTTCAGGAGAGACCCAGTACTTC.

This sequence joins TRBV3-1 (or the pseudogene TRBV3-2) and TRBJ2-5; 9 nucleotides align to TRBD1. Germline assignment: CDR1 LGHDT and CDR2 YNNKEL (reference sequence). J lost 4 bases, V lost 4 bases, and 13 bases had no gene match. The CDR3 is 17 amino acids. As DNA, the CDR3 is TGTGCCAGCAGCCGAACAGGCCCCGGGACAGGGATAGAGACCCAGTACTTC. Protein product: CASSRTGPGTGIETQYF.

V usage is TRBV9 and J usage is TRBJ2-1; possibly TRBD2 for D (6 bases). This CDR3 contains 14 residues. V lost 0 bases and J lost 9, with 13 bases in between. Germline lookup yields CDR1 SGDLS and CDR2 YYNGEE. CDR3 in amino acids: CASSVVGQGGEQFF. CDR3 DNA: TGTGCCAGCAGCGTAGTTGGGCAGGGAGGTGAGCAGTTCTTC.

The V call is TRBV10-3, the J call TRBJ1-6, with D possibly TRBD1 on 6 matching bases. The CDR3 has 15 amino acids. V shed 6 bases and J shed 7 bases, with 16 bases lying between them. Per germline, CDR1 ENHRY and CDR2 SYGVKD. In DNA form, the CDR3 reads TGTGCCATCAGCTCCGCGGGGGCCGGGAATTCACCCCTCCACTTT. Its translation is CAISSAGAGNSPLHF.

The chain joins TRBV15 to TRBJ1-1; D is unclear. This CDR3 region has 15 residues. Germline values: CDR1 LNHNV, CDR2 YYDKDF (reference sequence). V dropped 5 bases and J dropped 4 bases, with 17 bases sitting between them. CDR3 loop: CATSDLIGVGTEAFF. The CDR3 DNA reads TGTGCCACCAGCGATCTGATCGGGGTGGGCACTGAAGCTTTCTTT.

The J gene is TRBJ1-2, the V gene TRBV30; a possible D gene is TRBD1 (5 bases). Trimming pared 0 bases from V and 4 bases from J, leaving 9 bases between. Germline values: CDR1 GTSNPN, CDR2 SVGIG (reference sequence). The CDR3 is 13 amino acids. The CDR3 here is CAWSVGGAYGYTF. In nucleotides, the CDR3 is TGTGCCTGGAGTGTCGGTGGGGCCTATGGCTACACCTTC.

V usage is TRBV7-7 and J usage is TRBJ2-3; TRBD2 is a possible D gene (5 bases). CDR3 length: 14 residues. Germline lookup yields CDR1 SSHAT and CDR2 FNYEAQ (reference sequence). V was shortened by 2 bases and J by 7 bases, with 13 bases between the two germline ends. The CDR3 DNA is TGTGCCAGCAGCTTACCTAGCACGCAGAATACGCAGTATTTT. This gives the protein CASSLPSTQNTQYF.

This chain links TRBV5-5 with TRBJ2-2, with TRBD1 matching over 9 bases. The CDR3 has 16 residues. The V segment lost 2 bases and the J segment 5 bases; nucleotides outside the gene matches: 7. Germline-derived CDR1 and CDR2 are SGHKS and YYEKEE (reference sequence). CDR3: CASSLTGGLSTGELFF. DNA for the CDR3: TGTGCCAGCAGCTTAACAGGGGGCCTGTCGACCGGGGAGCTGTTTTTT. The whole variable domain, remainder taken from reference TRBV5-5 and TRBJ2-2, is DAGVTQSPTHLIKTRGQQVTLRCSPISGHKSVSWYQQVLGQGPQFIFQYYEKEERGRGNFPDRFSARQFPNYSSELNVNALLLGDSALYLCASSLTGGLSTGELFFGEGSRLTVL.

The chain links TRBV5-1 to TRBJ2-3; possible D gene TRBD2, 7 bases. The V end lost 4 bases, the J end lost 2 bases, and 20 bases lay between the germline ends. CDR3 size: 17 residues. Germline loops: CDR1 SGHRS, CDR2 YFSETQ. The CDR3 reads CASSGGSSGAITDTQYF. The CDR3 nucleotides read TGCGCCAGCAGCGGGGGCTCGAGCGGGGCAATCACAGATACGCAGTATTTT.

This chain connects TRBV7-9 to TRBJ1-1; the D is unclear. Germline loops: CDR1 SEHNR, CDR2 FQNEAQ (reference sequence). Trimming left V 6 bases short and J 1 base short, with 12 bases between. The CDR3 is made up of 14 amino acids. The CDR3 DNA is TGTGCCAGCAGTCTCCACGAGGGGAACACTGAAGCTTTCTTT. Its translation: CASSLHEGNTEAFF.

The V call is TRBV15, the J call TRBJ2-1; the match to TRBD1 covers 9 bases. Germline V lookup: CDR1 LNHNV, CDR2 YYDKDF (reference sequence). This CDR3 has 19 residues. Trimming removed 4 bases from V and 4 bases from J; junction bases left unmatched: 17. CDR3 in amino acids: CATSTDRDRDPSGYNEQFF. In DNA form, the CDR3 reads TGTGCCACCAGCACGGACCGGGACAGGGACCCCTCGGGATACAATGAGCAGTTCTTC. Based on the CDR3 plus reference TRBV15 and TRBJ2-1, the full variable domain is DAMVIQNPRYQVTQFGKPVTLSCSQTLNHNVMYWYQQKSSQAPKLLFHYYDKDFNNEADTPDNFQSRRPNTSFCFLDIRSPGLGDTAMYLCATSTDRDRDPSGYNEQFFGPGTRLTVL.

The V and J genes are TRBV18 and TRBJ1-3; the D gene is possibly TRBD1 (6 bases). The CDR3 is 15 residues long. Looked up from germline, CDR1 is KGHSH and CDR2 is LQKENI. The V end was cut by 1 base, the J end by 0 bases, with 7 bases between. CDR3 loop: CASSPRTDSGNTIYF. The CDR3 DNA is TGTGCCAGCTCACCACGGACAGACTCTGGAAACACCATATATTTT.

The V and J genes are TRBV30 and TRBJ2-1; no clear D gene. Looked up from germline, CDR1 is GTSNPN and CDR2 is SVGIG (reference sequence). V gave up 2 bases and J gave up 0 bases, with 20 bases separating them. This CDR3 comprises 18 residues. The CDR3 reads CAWSPTAATRSSYNEQFF. The CDR3 nucleotides read TGTGCCTGGAGTCCCACCGCGGCGACGAGGAGCTCCTACAATGAGCAGTTCTTC.

Only one count was recorded for this clone. Other nucleotide sequences from this sample produce the same CDR3. The CDR3, as DNA: TGTGCCAGCAGCCAAGCGTCCGGCCAAGAGACCCAGTACTTC. Protein product: CASSQASGQETQYF. V and J are TRBV3-1 (or the pseudogene TRBV3-2) and TRBJ2-5; D unclear. Germline CDR1 and CDR2: LGHDT and YNNKEL (reference sequence). Deletions cut 1 base from V and 1 base from J, with 7 bases between. This CDR3 region has 14 residues.